Below are 29 T cell receptor beta chains sequenced from a single sample in a study of blood T cell repertoires in COVID-19. Clones were read by immunoSEQ multiplex PCR, and TCRdb kept only the in-frame ones, dropping some. The sample has around 120,000 clones; roughly 69% are singletons. The material sequenced was peripheral blood. The receptors stem from a woman in her 70s with acute or convalescent COVID-19.

The genes are TRBV28 and TRBJ2-4; a weak D match, TRBD1 (5 bases). V was clipped by 3 bases and J by 0 bases, with 12 bases between them. Germline CDR1 is MDHEN and CDR2 is SYDVKM. This CDR3 is built from 16 residues. CDR3 bases: TGTGCCAGCAGTTTTCTGGACAACCTAGCCAAAAACATTCAGTACTTC. Encoded protein: CASSFLDNLAKNIQYF.

The gene calls are TRBV19 and TRBJ2-3; possible D gene TRBD1, 6 bases. Germline V CDR1 and CDR2: LNHDA, SQIVND (reference sequence). The CDR3 totals 13 residues. Between the trimmed V and J ends, which lost 7 bases and 5 bases, there was a span of 13 bases. The CDR3 sequence is CASTSDSRDTQYF. The CDR3 DNA sequence: TGTGCCAGTACCTCGGACAGTCGAGATACGCAGTATTTT.

The V gene is TRBV7-3, the J gene TRBJ2-1; TRBD2 matches at 11 bases. The CDR3 length is 15 residues. Germline assignment: CDR1 SGHTA and CDR2 FQGTGA. Germline trimming cut 5 bases from V and 7 bases from J; bases unmatched to any gene: 7. The CDR3 spells CASSPTWTSGNEQFF. CDR3 coding DNA: TGTGCCAGCAGCCCCACCTGGACTAGCGGGAATGAGCAGTTCTTC.

A few counts support this clone. The chain recombines TRBV28 with TRBJ1-3; 7 bases line up with TRBD1. Germline-derived CDR1 and CDR2 are MDHEN and SYDVKM. The CDR3 runs 16 residues. V trimming: 5 bases; J trimming: 0 bases; junction bases outside the gene matches: 7. CDR3 sequence reads: CASSPGDSLSGNTIYF. Here the CDR3 DNA reads TGTGCCAGCAGTCCTGGGGACAGCCTCTCTGGAAACACCATATATTTT. The complete variable domain, with remaining parts taken from reference TRBV28 and TRBJ1-3, reads DVKVTQSSRYLVKRTGEKVFLECVQDMDHENMFWYRQDPGLGLRLIYFSYDVKMKEKGDIPEGYSVSREKKERFSLILESASTNQTSMYLCASSPGDSLSGNTIYFGEGSWLTVV.

This clone was picked up one time. This sequence joins TRBV19 and TRBJ1-5; D is ambiguous. The CDR3 length is 15 residues. Trimming removed 7 bases from V and 0 bases from J, with 13 bases in between. Germline values: CDR1 LNHDA, CDR2 SQIVND (reference sequence). CDR3 sequence reads: CASKPLYYSNQPQHF. The CDR3 nucleotides are TGTGCCAGTAAACCCCTCTATTATAGCAATCAGCCCCAGCATTTT.

This chain uses TRBV5-1 with TRBJ2-1; the match to TRBD2 covers 7 bases. Germline trimming cut 4 bases from V and 8 bases from J; bases unmatched to any gene: 6. The V gene's germline CDR1 is SGHRS and CDR2 YFSETQ. CDR3 length equals 13 residues. The CDR3 coding sequence is TGCGCCAGCAGCATATCCCTAGCGGATGAGCAGTTCTTC. Its protein is CASSISLADEQFF.

This clone was observed a single time. The chain combines TRBV7-9 with TRBJ1-6; 7 nucleotides line up with TRBD1. CDR3 length: 14 residues. Unmatched junction bases numbered 6, after V lost 6 bases and J lost 7 bases. CDR1 and CDR2 (germline): SEHNR, FQNEAQ (reference sequence). The CDR3 region is CASRQGGANSPLHF. DNA for the CDR3: TGTGCCAGCAGGCAGGGGGGCGCCAATTCACCCCTCCACTTT.

Comment on this clone: Other DNA variants within this sample encode the same CDR3. The gene calls are TRBV19 and TRBJ2-3; D may be TRBD2 (5 bases). V lost 3 bases and J 5 bases, leaving 12 bases between the germline ends. Germline-derived CDR1 and CDR2 are LNHDA and SQIVND (reference sequence). This CDR3 is built from 14 residues. The CDR3 sequence: CASSIGLAGDTQYF. DNA for the CDR3: TGTGCCAGTAGTATTGGTCTAGCTGGAGATACGCAGTATTTT.

The rearrangement joins TRBV30 to TRBJ2-7; 8 positions match TRBD2. This CDR3 spans 15 amino acids. The trim removed 5 bases at V and 6 bases at J, leaving 15 bases unmatched. Per the germline V gene, CDR1 is GTSNPN and CDR2 is SVGIG (reference sequence). The CDR3 nucleotides read TGTGCCTGGCAAGAAACCACTAGCGGACGCATCGAGCAGTACTTC. The encoded protein is CAWQETTSGRIEQYF.

The CDR3 reads CASSHVGGKNTEAFF. For the CDR3, the DNA is TGCGCCAGCAGCCATGTAGGGGGCAAGAACACTGAAGCTTTCTTT. V is TRBV5-1 and J is TRBJ1-1; 7 positions match TRBD1. Looked up from germline, CDR1 is SGHRS and CDR2 is YFSETQ. With V trimmed by 4 bases and J by 1 base, 7 bases remained unmatched. The CDR3 spans 15 residues.

The chain links TRBV6-5 to TRBJ2-5; tentative D call: TRBD1 (6 bases). The length of the CDR3 is 15 residues. Germline CDR1 is MNHEY and CDR2 is SVGAGI. With 6 bases removed from V and 5 bases from J, the gap between germline ends came to 19 bases. In nucleotides, the CDR3 is TGTGCCAGCAGAGGGGGACACACAGGAGAGGAGACCCAGTACTTC. It encodes CASRGGHTGEETQYF.

The rearrangement uses TRBV5-4 and TRBJ1-2; TRBD1 might be the D (6 bases). The germline V and J ends were trimmed by 5 bases and 3 bases, with 14 bases remaining between them. Germline CDR1 is SGHNT and CDR2 is YYREEE (reference sequence). The CDR3 length is 14 residues. Here the CDR3 DNA reads TGTGCCAGCAGGGACACAGGGAATTACTATGGCTACACCTTC. Amino acids: CASRDTGNYYGYTF.

The genes are TRBV19 and TRBJ2-4, with TRBD2 identical over 10 bases. The J segment lost 9 bases and the V segment lost 0 bases, leaving 11 bases of the junction unmatched. The CDR3 extends over 17 amino acids. CDR1 is LNHDA, CDR2 SQIVND, per germline (reference sequence). The CDR3 is CASSIDRPAGGPGIQYF. DNA of the CDR3: TGTGCCAGTAGTATAGATCGGCCAGCGGGGGGGCCTGGCATTCAGTACTTC.

This clone appeared once. V gene TRBV9 combines with J gene TRBJ2-5, with a possible D match to TRBD1 (6 bases). V was shortened by 4 bases and J by 1 base, with 14 bases between the two germline ends. Germline assignment: CDR1 SGDLS and CDR2 YYNGEE. The CDR3 extends over 15 amino acids. The CDR3 sequence: CASSQGTLFQETQYF. The CDR3 bases are TGTGCCAGCAGCCAGGGGACACTTTTCCAAGAGACCCAGTACTTC.

This chain joins TRBV30 and TRBJ1-2; D not resolved. Trimming left V 2 bases short and J 4 bases short, with 11 bases between. In germline, CDR1 is GTSNPN, CDR2 SVGIG (reference sequence). The CDR3 runs 13 residues. The CDR3 DNA reads as TGTGCCTGGAGTATAAACAGATCCTATGGCTACACCTTC. Protein: CAWSINRSYGYTF.

The V and J genes are TRBV2 and TRBJ1-6; D unresolved. Germline V gene sequence: CDR1 SNHLY, CDR2 FYNNEI. The V end was cut by 4 bases, the J end by 0 bases, with 16 bases between. The CDR3 is 18 residues long. CDR3 nucleotides: TGTGCCAGCAGTGCTTGGACTCCCAGGAGCTCCTATAATTCACCCCTCCACTTT. It specifies CASSAWTPRSSYNSPLHF.

The gene calls are TRBV30 and TRBJ2-1; D is ambiguous. The germline gives CDR1 GTSNPN, CDR2 SVGIG (reference sequence). V was shortened by 2 bases and J by 2 bases, with 7 bases between the two germline ends. This CDR3 spans 13 amino acids. This CDR3 is CAWSIGTYNEQFF. CDR3 bases: TGTGCCTGGAGTATCGGTACCTACAATGAGCAGTTCTTC. Based on the CDR3 plus reference TRBV30 and TRBJ2-1, the full variable domain is SQTIHQWPATLVQPVGSPLSLECTVEGTSNPNLYWYRQAAGRGLQLLFYSVGIGQISSEVPQNLSASRPQDRQFILSSKKLLLSDSGFYLCAWSIGTYNEQFFGPGTRLTVL.

This rearrangement joins TRBV7-9 to TRBJ2-3, with 13 bases identical to TRBD2. Germline trimming cut 5 bases from V and 2 bases from J; bases unmatched to any gene: 4. Germline V CDR1 and CDR2: SEHNR, FQNEAQ (reference sequence). This CDR3 has 16 residues. This chain's CDR3 is CASSLGTSGVTDTQYF. CDR3 DNA sequence: TGTGCCAGCAGCCTCGGGACTAGCGGGGTCACAGATACGCAGTATTTT.

This clone has a handful of counts. The chain combines TRBV5-4 with TRBJ2-3; D is uncertain. V lost 2 bases, J lost 4 bases, and 5 bases lay in between. The CDR3 has 12 amino acids. Germline-derived CDR1 and CDR2 are SGHNT and YYREEE (reference sequence). The CDR3 region has the DNA TGTGCCAGCAGCTTTGAGGCAGATACGCAGTATTTT. Its translation is CASSFEADTQYF.

This clone was detected once. This CDR3 reads CASSQGLEETQYF. CDR3 sequence (DNA): TGCGCCAGCAGCCAGGGACTAGAGGAGACCCAGTACTTC. The chain links TRBV5-1 to TRBJ2-5; 8 positions agree with TRBD2. Trimming took 4 bases from V and 5 from J; bases not matched to a gene: 4. Per the germline V gene, CDR1 is SGHRS and CDR2 is YFSETQ. This CDR3 is built from 13 residues. The full variable domain, its missing parts supplied by reference TRBV5-1 and TRBJ2-5, is KAGVTQTPRYLIKTRGQQVTLSCSPISGHRSVSWYQQTPGQGLQFLFEYFSETQRNKGNFPGRFSGRQFSNSRSEMNVSTLELGDSALYLCASSQGLEETQYFGPGTRLLVL.

V gene TRBV10-2 combines with J gene TRBJ2-7; 9 bases fit TRBD1. The V gene's germline CDR1 is WSHSY and CDR2 SAAADI. The CDR3 runs 14 residues. Unmatched junction bases numbered 5, after V lost 6 bases and J lost 2 bases. CDR3 DNA sequence: TGCGCCAGCAGACCGGGACAGGGAACCTACGAGCAGTACTTC. As protein: CASRPGQGTYEQYF.

The chain carries TRBV2 and TRBJ2-7, with 14 bases identical to TRBD2. Unmatched junction bases numbered 2, after V lost 7 bases and J lost 6 bases. From germline, CDR1 is SNHLY and CDR2 FYNNEI. The CDR3 sequence is 13 residues long. This CDR3 is CASTGTSGGEQYF. CDR3 coding DNA: TGTGCCAGCACGGGGACTAGCGGGGGCGAGCAGTACTTC.

This clone was seen only once. V usage is TRBV3-1 (or the pseudogene TRBV3-2) and J usage is TRBJ2-1; D may be TRBD2 (6 bases). The CDR3 is 15 residues long. Germline CDR1 and CDR2: LGHDT and YNNKEL (reference sequence). Trimming stripped 2 bases from V and 5 bases from J, with 13 bases between. CDR3 in amino acids: CASSQMGGIDNEQFF. The CDR3 DNA is TGTGCCAGCAGCCAAATGGGGGGAATTGACAATGAGCAGTTCTTC.

This rearrangement joins TRBV5-1 to TRBJ2-7, with D unresolved. Germline CDR1 reads SGHRS; CDR2 reads YFSETQ. There are 12 residues in the CDR3. V gave up 5 bases and J gave up 5 bases, with 11 bases separating them. The CDR3 DNA is TGCGCCAGCAGTCATGCAGGTAACGAGCAGTACTTC. Encoded protein: CASSHAGNEQYF.

The CDR3 nucleotides are TGTGCCAGCAGCTCCTCGAGGGATATTAATTCACCCCTCCACTTT. It encodes CASSSSRDINSPLHF. The J gene is TRBJ1-6, the V gene TRBV7-2, with unresolved D. CDR1 and CDR2 from the germline V gene are SGHTA and FQGNSA. The CDR3 runs to 15 residues. V was shortened by 4 bases and J by 6 bases, with 13 bases between the two germline ends.

The CDR3 reads CASSRPGTQETQYF. The CDR3 nucleotides are TGTGCCAGCTCCAGACCGGGTACACAAGAGACCCAGTACTTC. J is TRBJ2-5 and V is TRBV25-1, with unresolved D. The length of the CDR3 is 14 residues. The V gene lost 8 bases and the J gene lost 2 bases, with 15 bases spanning the gap. Germline V gives CDR1 MGHDK, CDR2 SYGVNS.

The V and J genes are TRBV3-1 (or the pseudogene TRBV3-2) and TRBJ1-1, with a weak D call TRBD1 (5 bases). Trimming cost V 2 bases and J 1 base, with 8 bases left between them. The CDR3 totals 14 residues. Germline values: CDR1 LGHDT, CDR2 YNNKEL (reference sequence). The CDR3 here is CASSQQGGNTEAFF. DNA of the CDR3: TGTGCCAGCAGCCAACAGGGCGGGAACACTGAAGCTTTCTTT.

The chain is built from TRBV28 and TRBJ1-5, with 8 positions matching TRBD1. Germline V CDR1 and CDR2: MDHEN, SYDVKM. The CDR3 consists of 14 residues. The trim removed 5 bases at V and 3 bases at J, leaving 3 bases unmatched. The chain's CDR3 is CASSTDRDNQPQHF. The CDR3 DNA sequence: TGTGCCAGCAGTACGGACAGGGACAATCAGCCCCAGCATTTT.

The gene calls are TRBV7-2 and TRBJ2-2, with 7 bases matching TRBD2. With V trimmed by 1 base and J by 7 bases, 9 bases remained unmatched. From germline, CDR1 is SGHTA and CDR2 FQGNSA. This CDR3 contains 16 residues. The CDR3 nucleotides read TGTGCCAGCAGCTTAGGCGGCGGGAGTTTTATCGGGGAGCTGTTTTTT. Protein sequence: CASSLGGGSFIGELFF.